The source of this T cell receptor (beta chain) is a study of blood T cell repertoires in COVID-19. For the study at large: In each case, the material was cDNA or gDNA derived from T cells, B-cell-depleted T cells, or PBMCs.

Study members were between about 18 and 100 years old and lived in some 26 US regions. The study assigned cohorts using participant-reported clinical history. V shed 0 bases and J shed 3 bases, with 10 bases lying between them. The CDR3 is made up of 14 amino acids. Germline loops: CDR1 SGDLS, CDR2 YYNGEE. Per the authors' pipeline: The assay estimated nucleated cells by amplifying reference gene primers. Only in-frame clones appear in the TCRdb table, and some are missing; sequencing was by immunoSEQ multiplex PCR. For V, J and clone size, that table is used; D and trimming come from the DNA. The sample has about 220,000 clones, almost 90% seen once; the top ten hold under 15%.

This chain connects TRBV9 to TRBJ2-7; TRBD1 is a possible D gene (5 bases). This TCR derives from a woman aged 50 to 60 with acute COVID-19. The specimen sequenced was PBMCs or T cells enriched from blood (not recorded which). CDR3 amino acids: CASSVDRSSYEQYF. Here the CDR3 DNA reads TGTGCCAGCAGCGTAGACAGGTCTAGCTACGAGCAGTACTTC.